The clone carrying this T cell receptor beta chain was detected ten times or more. Its antigen is unidentified. These data originate in a study of early T cells in non-severe SARS-CoV-2 infection. TCRdb reprocessed the 5' RACE reads with MiXCR, giving one entry per CDR3 protein. The data contain about 25,000 distinct CDR3 sequences, 5.5% to 7% of them singletons. Study outcomes and limitations: The VDJdb matching leaned toward anti-spike CD8 responses and overlooked private and CD4 specificities.

With V trimmed by 5 bases and J by 6 bases, 8 bases remained unmatched. CDR1 is SGHTA, CDR2 FQGTGA, per germline. This CDR3 contains 15 residues. Sequencing input: whole blood. The chain has TRBV7-3 and TRBJ2-3; TRBD2 matches at 10 bases. The source of this sequence is an adult who was a healthcare worker with PCR-confirmed SARS-CoV-2 infection or an uninfected control (not recorded which). The CDR3 here is CASSLLAGGVDTQYF. The CDR3 bases are TGTGCCAGCAGCCTATTAGCGGGGGGAGTGGATACGCAGTATTTT.